This TCR beta chain was captured in a study of T cells in localized non-small cell lung cancer. Germline V gives CDR1 MNHNS, CDR2 SASEGT. Trimming took 4 bases from V and 0 from J, leaving 19 bases between them. This CDR3 contains 17 residues. Clones were read by immunoSEQ multiplex PCR, and TCRdb kept only the in-frame ones, dropping some. The sample shows fewer than 50,000 clones, roughly 80% of them seen only once. The specimen was PBMCs, collected before any cancer treatment. The receptor comes from a man aged 35 to 70 with stage II lung adenocarcinoma. This rearrangement joins TRBV6-1 to TRBJ2-7; TRBD2 might be the D (6 bases). CDR3 sequence: CASSGQLGHGSSYEQYF. DNA of the CDR3: TGTGCCAGCAGTGGTCAATTGGGTCACGGGAGCTCCTACGAGCAGTACTTC.